A selection of T cell receptor beta chains follows, all from one sample in a study of T cell responses to AZD1222 COVID-19 vaccine. Clones were read by immunoSEQ multiplex PCR, and TCRdb kept only the in-frame ones, dropping some. The sample has approximately 120,000 clones, about 89% seen once. Sequencing used peripheral blood, obtained on day 0 of AZD1222 vaccination. Every receptor here comes from an adult in good health. Both conserved end residues are part of each CDR3. The order of the fields is CDR3 length, V gene, clone size, J gene, D gene, CDR3 protein, CDR3 DNA. The D gene is left open where the match is weak. The size field is filled for only some rows; it gives once, few, many or a size class.

len: 13; v_gene: TRBV19; abundance: -; j_gene: TRBJ1-5; d_gene: -; CDR3aa: CASAYRVDQPQHF; CDR3nt: TGTGCCAGTGCTTACAGGGTGGATCAGCCCCAGCATTTT
len: 14; v_gene: TRBV5-1; abundance: -; j_gene: TRBJ1-2; d_gene: TRBD1; CDR3aa: CASSLLATGIGYTF; CDR3nt: TGCGCCAGCAGCTTGTTGGCGACAGGGATTGGCTACACCTTC
len: 14; v_gene: TRBV19; abundance: -; j_gene: TRBJ1-5; d_gene: -; CDR3aa: CASSNRDTNQPQHF; CDR3nt: TGTGCCAGTAGTAACCGGGACACCAATCAGCCCCAGCATTTT
len: 17; v_gene: TRBV3-1/TRBV3-2; abundance: once; j_gene: TRBJ2-1; d_gene: TRBD2; CDR3aa: CASSHWRGGGGHNEQFF; CDR3nt: TGTGCCAGCAGCCACTGGAGGGGCGGCGGGGGTCACAATGAGCAGTTCTTC
len: 17; v_gene: TRBV20-1; abundance: -; j_gene: TRBJ2-1; d_gene: TRBD2; CDR3aa: CSASGASGRARNNEQFF; CDR3nt: TGCAGTGCTAGTGGTGCTAGCGGGAGGGCCAGAAATAATGAGCAGTTCTTC
len: 13; v_gene: TRBV7-3; abundance: -; j_gene: TRBJ1-1; d_gene: -; CDR3aa: CASSFTGLTEAFF; CDR3nt: TGTGCCAGCAGCTTTACAGGGCTCACTGAAGCTTTCTTT
len: 12; v_gene: TRBV3-1/TRBV3-2; abundance: -; j_gene: TRBJ2-2; d_gene: -; CDR3aa: CASSYTSRELFF; CDR3nt: TGTGCCAGCAGCTACACGTCCAGGGAGCTGTTTTTT
len: 13; v_gene: TRBV19; abundance: once; j_gene: TRBJ2-7; d_gene: -; CDR3aa: CATRPGGSYEQYF; CDR3nt: TGTGCCACAAGGCCGGGGGGCAGCTACGAGCAGTACTTC
len: 16; v_gene: TRBV7-2; abundance: -; j_gene: TRBJ2-7; d_gene: -; CDR3aa: CASSSERRPEVYEQYF; CDR3nt: TGTGCCAGCAGCTCCGAAAGGCGTCCCGAAGTCTACGAGCAGTACTTC
len: 15; v_gene: TRBV7-3; abundance: -; j_gene: TRBJ2-1; d_gene: -; CDR3aa: CASSLRTTGIGEQFF; CDR3nt: TGTGCCAGCAGCCTACGAACCACAGGGATAGGTGAGCAGTTCTTC
len: 15; v_gene: TRBV14; abundance: -; j_gene: TRBJ1-1; d_gene: -; CDR3aa: CASSPLQVDNTEAFF; CDR3nt: TGTGCCAGCAGCCCCCTGCAGGTAGACAACACTGAAGCTTTCTTT
len: 14; v_gene: TRBV18; abundance: once; j_gene: TRBJ1-1; d_gene: TRBD1; CDR3aa: CASSQTGADTEAFF; CDR3nt: TGTGCCAGCTCACAAACAGGGGCTGACACTGAAGCTTTCTTT
len: 15; v_gene: TRBV5-1; abundance: -; j_gene: TRBJ1-3; d_gene: -; CDR3aa: CASSPDRNSGNTIYF; CDR3nt: TGCGCCAGCAGCCCCGACAGGAACTCTGGAAACACCATATATTTT
len: 16; v_gene: TRBV6-1; abundance: -; j_gene: TRBJ1-5; d_gene: -; CDR3aa: CASSEVGGGAGQPQHF; CDR3nt: TGTGCCAGCAGTGAAGTAGGTGGGGGGGCTGGTCAGCCCCAGCATTTT
len: 13; v_gene: TRBV19; abundance: once; j_gene: TRBJ1-2; d_gene: TRBD1; CDR3aa: CASRAGTDYGYTF; CDR3nt: TGTGCTTCCCGGGCGGGGACAGACTATGGCTACACCTTC
len: 13; v_gene: TRBV9; abundance: -; j_gene: TRBJ1-1; d_gene: -; CDR3aa: CASSVDITTEAFF; CDR3nt: TGTGCCAGCAGCGTAGACATAACCACTGAAGCTTTCTTT
len: 14; v_gene: TRBV27; abundance: -; j_gene: TRBJ1-6; d_gene: -; CDR3aa: CASSFGRPNSPLHF; CDR3nt: TGTGCCAGCAGTTTCGGGCGGCCTAATTCACCCCTCCACTTT
len: 16; v_gene: TRBV7-6; abundance: -; j_gene: TRBJ1-5; d_gene: TRBD1; CDR3aa: CASSLSTGGTNQPQHF; CDR3nt: TGTGCCAGCAGCCTTTCTACAGGGGGGACCAATCAGCCCCAGCATTTT
len: 15; v_gene: TRBV28; abundance: -; j_gene: TRBJ1-2; d_gene: TRBD1; CDR3aa: CASSLFTGANYGYTF; CDR3nt: TGTGCCAGCAGTTTGTTCACAGGGGCCAACTATGGCTACACCTTC
len: 11; v_gene: TRBV30; abundance: -; j_gene: TRBJ1-2; d_gene: -; CDR3aa: CAWRGYVGYTF; CDR3nt: TGTGCCTGGAGGGGGTACGTTGGCTACACCTTC
len: 15; v_gene: TRBV19; abundance: -; j_gene: TRBJ2-5; d_gene: -; CDR3aa: CASSIRLQVVETQYF; CDR3nt: TGTGCCAGTAGTATTCGGCTACAGGTTGTCGAGACCCAGTACTTC
len: 16; v_gene: TRBV9; abundance: -; j_gene: TRBJ1-6; d_gene: -; CDR3aa: CASSFVPDTNNSPLHF; CDR3nt: TGTGCCAGCAGCTTTGTACCGGACACTAATAATTCACCCCTCCACTTT